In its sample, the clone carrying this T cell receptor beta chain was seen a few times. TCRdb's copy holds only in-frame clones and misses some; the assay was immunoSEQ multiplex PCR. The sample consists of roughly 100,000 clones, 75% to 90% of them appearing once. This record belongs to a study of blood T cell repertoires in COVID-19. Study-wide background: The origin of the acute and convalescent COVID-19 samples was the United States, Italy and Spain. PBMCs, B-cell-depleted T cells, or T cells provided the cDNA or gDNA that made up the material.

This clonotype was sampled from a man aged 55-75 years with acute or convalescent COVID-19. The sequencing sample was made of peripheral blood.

The CDR3 coding sequence is TGTGCCAGCAGCTCCCCCCCGGAGCGTCTGTACTTC. Amino acid sequence: CASSSPPERLYF. The V and J genes are TRBV7-2 and TRBJ2-7; D ambiguous. Deletions cut 4 bases from V and 12 bases from J, with 16 bases between. The CDR3 is 12 amino acids. The germline V gene encodes CDR1 SGHTA and CDR2 FQGNSA.